This T cell receptor (beta chain) was recovered during a study of T-cell memory formation after mild COVID-19. Looking at the study overall: TCR clusters showed largely donor specificity. Study findings and constraints: The study found balanced CD4/CD8 in clones contracting day 15 to 85 and a CD4+ lean in later expanders.

This clonotype has a handful of counts. Its antigen is currently unknown. TCRalpha and TCRbeta libraries used 5'RACE with constant-segment primers and UMIs. TCRdb reanalysed the 5' RACE reads using MiXCR and keeps one entry per CDR3 protein. The sample carries 40,000 to 60,000 distinct CDR3 sequences, around 10% recorded once. This CDR3 has 13 amino acids. Germline V CDR1 and CDR2: SGHRS, YFSETQ. Between the trimmed V and J ends, which lost 0 bases and 4 bases, there was a span of 5 bases. Sequenced material: PBMCs or a T cell subset sorted from them (not recorded which). The clonotype was recovered from a man aged 18 to 30 who had mild COVID-19 (a few samples of this study predate the infection). Cell type and time point are not known. This chain connects TRBV5-1 to TRBJ1-3; no reliable D call. CDR3: CASSLEAGNTIYF. CDR3 DNA sequence: TGCGCCAGCAGCTTGGAGGCGGGAAACACCATATATTTT.